This T cell receptor beta chain was captured by sequencing in a study of glioma-infiltrating T cells after dendritic cell vaccination. The V segment lost 1 base and the J segment 4 bases; nucleotides outside the gene matches: 6. The CDR3 is 15 amino acids. Germline CDR1 LGHNA, CDR2 YNFKEQ. Sequencing was performed with immunoSEQ multiplex PCR; in TCRdb, only in-frame clones are kept and a portion is missing. The sample yields fewer than 90,000 clones, over 80% seen once. As to time point: after dendritic cell vaccination, including at tumor progression/relapse. Isocitrate dehydrogenase mutation was absent in all glioblastoma patients.

The sequence was obtained from a human donor with glioblastoma. This rearrangement joins TRBV4-2 to TRBJ2-7; 8 nucleotides line up with TRBD1. Sequencing used blood, obtained after dendritic cell vaccination. Here the CDR3 reads CASSQAPGGFYEQYF. The DNA of the CDR3 is TGTGCCAGCAGCCAAGCCCCAGGGGGCTTTTACGAGCAGTACTTC.